Below, one T cell receptor (beta chain) is given with its context. Its antigen remains unidentified. The data were taken from a study of shared clonotypes between healthy human individuals. Study-level information: Every donor yielded three CD4 naive, three CD4 memory, two CD8 naive and one CD8 memory plate. Findings and limits, study-wide: The expectation was that sequencing depth would affect clonotype sharing among donors.

TCRdb keeps only in-frame clones here, not all; method: immunoSEQ multiplex PCR. The table lists around 1.9 million clones, around 93% of them singletons, with approximately 1.7% in the top ten. V dropped 6 bases and J dropped 3; count of bases not matched to a gene: 9. The CDR3 sequence is 15 residues long. CDR1 MNHEY and CDR2 SMNVEV come from the germline V gene (reference sequence). Terminally differentiated effector memory CD45RA+ cells were excluded from the naive CD8 cells, which were CD45RO-negative and positively selected for CCR7. The donor population consisted of healthy HIV-negative adults with no recent acute infections or vaccinations. Every one of the donors was a Caucasian adult that lived in Nashville, Tennessee.

Sequenced material: naive CD8+ T cells from PBMCs. The rearrangement joins TRBV27 to TRBJ2-7; 9 bases are shared with TRBD1. This TCR derives from a man between 18 and 29 years old in good health. Some clones in this sample may be carry-over from other donors' samples. CDR3 in amino acids: CASRVKQGAGYEQYF. The CDR3, as DNA: TGTGCCAGCAGGGTGAAACAGGGGGCAGGCTACGAGCAGTACTTC.